These 6 T cell receptor beta chains came from one sample sequenced in a study of CD8 T cells in Susac syndrome. RNA in amounts of about 0.45 to 1 ug was reverse transcribed with random hexamers. TCRdb recomputed calls from the immunoSEQ multiplex PCR reads with MiXCR, one row per CDR3 protein. This table holds 71,000 or so distinct CDR3 sequences, 93% found once. The sample taken for sequencing was CD4+ T cells from PBMCs. Source of these receptors: a human donor with Susac syndrome.

The gene calls are TRBV20-1 and TRBJ1-1; possible D gene TRBD1, 5 bases. Trimming stripped 5 bases from V and 6 bases from J, with 22 bases between. The CDR3 sequence is 15 residues long. Germline CDR1 and CDR2: DFQATT and SNEGSKA (reference sequence). This chain's CDR3 is CSASDPILRQSEAFF. CDR3 nucleotide sequence: TGCAGTGCTTCCGACCCCATACTTAGACAGTCTGAAGCTTTCTTT.

V gene TRBV5-1 combines with J gene TRBJ2-7, with D maybe TRBD1 (7 bases). The CDR3 sequence is 15 residues long. V lost 5 bases and J 0 bases, leaving 15 bases between the germline ends. Germline CDR1 is SGHRS and CDR2 is YFSETQ. This CDR3 is CASRFGGTDSYEQYF. In DNA, the CDR3 is TGCGCCAGCAGGTTTGGGGGGACAGACTCCTACGAGCAGTACTTC.

This clonotype was recorded once. This chain links TRBV20-1 with TRBJ2-1; 9 positions match TRBD1. V lost 3 bases to trimming and J lost 8 bases; unmatched junction nucleotides: 14. The CDR3 totals 16 residues. CDR1 DFQATT and CDR2 SNEGSKA come from the germline V gene (reference sequence). The CDR3 DNA sequence: TGCAGTGCTAGGGGGCCCGGGACAGGGACTTGGGATGAGCAGTTCTTC. Amino acids: CSARGPGTGTWDEQFF.

The gene calls are TRBV30 and TRBJ1-1; 8 bases fit TRBD1. The length of the CDR3 is 15 residues. Germline V gives CDR1 GTSNPN, CDR2 SVGIG (reference sequence). V dropped 5 bases and J dropped 4; count of bases not matched to a gene: 12. CDR3 DNA sequence: TGTGCCTGGCAAGGGACAGGCGGACTGGGCACTGAAGCTTTCTTT. Its protein product is CAWQGTGGLGTEAFF.

This chain links TRBV28 with TRBJ2-7; either TRBD1 or TRBD2 may fit D (5 bases each). The CDR3 extends over 12 amino acids. V dropped 10 bases and J dropped 5 bases, with 15 bases sitting between them. CDR1 MDHEN and CDR2 SYDVKM come from the germline V gene. The CDR3 DNA reads TGTGCCATCCAGCAGGGAGACCACGAGCAGTACTTC. Translated, it gives CAIQQGDHEQYF.

The table lists this clonotype with a count of one. The chain has TRBV28 and TRBJ2-1, with D hard to call. The CDR3 spans 13 residues. Trimming took off 1 base at V and 1 base at J, with 2 bases between the two ends. CDR1 is MDHEN, CDR2 SYDVKM, per germline. The DNA of the CDR3 is TGTGCCAGCAGTTTATTTTCCTACAATGAGCAGTTCTTC. This sequence encodes CASSLFSYNEQFF.